Presented here are 15 T cell receptor beta chains from one specimen sequenced in a study of cytomegalovirus exposure and HLA in healthy donors. TCRdb's table, derived via immunoSEQ multiplex PCR, lists solely in-frame clones and lacks some. The table shows 150,000 to 180,000 clones, with 75% to 90% occurring only once. The sequencing input was PBMCs. The receptors originated from a man aged 18 to 30 in good health and CMV-seropositive.

DNA for the CDR3: TGTGCCAGCAGCCCGCGGACAGGGGGTTTCACTGAAGCTTTCTTT. This sequence encodes CASSPRTGGFTEAFF. V usage is TRBV7-2 and J usage is TRBJ1-1; 10 bases map to TRBD1. The CDR3 runs to 15 residues. V shed 5 bases and J 4 bases; nucleotides not matched to a gene: 7. CDR1 is SGHTA, CDR2 FQGNSA, per germline.

In its sample, this clone was seen once. V is TRBV27 and J is TRBJ2-7; 8 bases are a match to TRBD1. CDR1 is MNHEY, CDR2 SMNVEV, per germline (reference sequence). There are 14 residues in the CDR3. The ends lost 6 bases at V and 4 bases at J; junction bases unmatched: 8. The CDR3 region has the DNA TGTGCCAGCAGCCCCGGGACAGGAGATTACGAGCAGTACTTC. Translating gives CASSPGTGDYEQYF.

This chain uses TRBV7-2 with TRBJ2-7, with TRBD2 identical over 10 bases. V shed 1 base and J 0 bases; nucleotides not matched to a gene: 0. Looked up from germline, CDR1 is SGHTA and CDR2 is FQGNSA. CDR3 length equals 15 residues. The CDR3 loop reads CASSLGTSGSYEQYF. The CDR3 region has the DNA TGTGCCAGCAGCTTAGGGACTAGCGGCTCCTACGAGCAGTACTTC.

The chain employs TRBV11-1 and TRBJ2-2, with 7 nucleotides matching TRBD1. Per the germline V gene, CDR1 is SGHAT and CDR2 is FQDESV (reference sequence). The CDR3 has 15 residues. The J segment lost 1 base and the V segment lost 7 bases, leaving 6 bases of the junction unmatched. The CDR3 DNA reads TGTGCCAGCAACGTCGACAGGGTGAACACCGGGGAGCTGTTTTTT. Protein sequence: CASNVDRVNTGELFF.

DNA for the CDR3: TGTGCTAGTGGTTTGGGGGACAGGGGAGATGAAAAACTGTTTTTT. It encodes CASGLGDRGDEKLFF. The V and J genes are TRBV12-5 and TRBJ1-4, with 10 bases fitting TRBD1. The CDR3 spans 15 residues. V shed 1 base, J shed 6 bases, and the junction held 2 bases outside the gene matches. Germline loops: CDR1 LGHNT, CDR2 FRNRAP.

The chain recombines TRBV7-2 with TRBJ2-2; unclear D gene. Germline-derived CDR1 and CDR2 are SGHTA and FQGNSA. The CDR3 is made up of 13 amino acids. V was shortened by 6 bases and J by 7 bases, with 12 bases between the two germline ends. In nucleotides, the CDR3 is TGTGCCAGCAGGCCTACTACCGTCGGGGAGCTGTTTTTT. As protein: CASRPTTVGELFF.

V and J are TRBV23-1 and TRBJ1-5; no clear D gene. TRBV23-1 is an ORF, with its function uncertain. The CDR3 covers 16 residues. Trimming removed 0 bases at V and 7 bases at J, with 16 bases between. Here the CDR3 reads CASSQSGALRRQPQHF. In nucleotides, the CDR3 is TGCGCCAGCAGTCAATCCGGTGCTTTACGCCGGCAGCCCCAGCATTTT.

V gene TRBV6-1 combines with J gene TRBJ2-6; TRBD1 aligns across 7 bases. V shed 3 bases and J 0 bases; nucleotides not matched to a gene: 8. CDR1 and CDR2 (germline): MNHNS, SASEGT. This CDR3 spans 18 amino acids. CDR3 loop: CASSDGTENPSGANVLTF. Here the CDR3 DNA reads TGTGCCAGCAGTGATGGGACAGAAAATCCCTCTGGGGCCAACGTCCTGACTTTC.

The chain couples TRBV7-9 to TRBJ2-2; D might be TRBD1 (7 bases). CDR3 length equals 16 residues. Trimming shortened V by 2 bases and J by 5 bases, and 15 bases separated the two germline ends. Germline loops: CDR1 SEHNR, CDR2 FQNEAQ (reference sequence). The CDR3 loop is CASSLLEGAWTGELFF. DNA for the CDR3: TGTGCCAGCAGCTTATTGGAGGGGGCTTGGACCGGGGAGCTGTTTTTT.

The chain combines TRBV7-2 with TRBJ2-3; the D is unclear. Germline lookup yields CDR1 SGHTA and CDR2 FQGNSA. The CDR3 is made up of 15 amino acids. Trimming cost V 5 bases and J 2 bases, with 14 bases left between them. The CDR3 loop reads CASSPQTSVTDTQYF. The CDR3 DNA reads TGTGCCAGCAGCCCGCAGACTTCTGTCACAGATACGCAGTATTTT.

The chain carries TRBV20-1 and TRBJ2-7; D is unresolved. In germline, CDR1 is DFQATT, CDR2 SNEGSKA (reference sequence). V lost 2 bases, J lost 6 bases, and 8 bases lay in between. This CDR3 comprises 11 residues. Here the CDR3 reads CSARMAAEQYF. DNA of the CDR3: TGCAGTGCTAGAATGGCCGCCGAGCAGTACTTC.

This chain connects TRBV9 to TRBJ2-5; 11 bases are a match to TRBD2. This CDR3 has 15 residues. Per the germline V gene, CDR1 is SGDLS and CDR2 is YYNGEE. The V and J ends lost 3 bases and 3 bases, in that order; junction bases with no gene match: 4. CDR3 nucleotide sequence: TGTGCCAGCAGCGCCTCTAGCGGGGGGAAAGAGACCCAGTACTTC. Its protein is CASSASSGGKETQYF.

The chain has TRBV4-1 and TRBJ2-1; 9 bases fit TRBD2. Germline lookup yields CDR1 MGHRA and CDR2 YSYEKL. This CDR3 spans 16 amino acids. The ends lost 0 bases at V and 8 bases at J; junction bases unmatched: 8. The CDR3 is CASSQESLAGLDEQFF. The DNA for the CDR3 is TGCGCCAGCAGCCAAGAGAGTCTAGCGGGGTTGGATGAGCAGTTCTTC.

V usage is TRBV6-5 and J usage is TRBJ2-7; D is perhaps TRBD2 (6 bases). V lost 8 bases to trimming and J lost 2 bases, with 7 bases between them. From germline, CDR1 is MNHEY and CDR2 SVGAGI. The CDR3 extends over 11 amino acids. The CDR3 bases are TGTGCCAGCGGGGGGACCTACGAGCAGTACTTC. Its protein is CASGGTYEQYF.

The chain is built from TRBV11-2 and TRBJ2-2, with 8 positions matching TRBD1. This CDR3 has 16 amino acids. Germline lookup yields CDR1 SGHAT and CDR2 FQNNGV. The V and J ends lost 5 bases and 5 bases, in that order; junction bases with no gene match: 10. The CDR3 spells CASSPLGQGRTGELFF. The CDR3 region has the DNA TGTGCCAGCAGCCCGCTAGGACAGGGCAGAACCGGGGAGCTGTTTTTT.